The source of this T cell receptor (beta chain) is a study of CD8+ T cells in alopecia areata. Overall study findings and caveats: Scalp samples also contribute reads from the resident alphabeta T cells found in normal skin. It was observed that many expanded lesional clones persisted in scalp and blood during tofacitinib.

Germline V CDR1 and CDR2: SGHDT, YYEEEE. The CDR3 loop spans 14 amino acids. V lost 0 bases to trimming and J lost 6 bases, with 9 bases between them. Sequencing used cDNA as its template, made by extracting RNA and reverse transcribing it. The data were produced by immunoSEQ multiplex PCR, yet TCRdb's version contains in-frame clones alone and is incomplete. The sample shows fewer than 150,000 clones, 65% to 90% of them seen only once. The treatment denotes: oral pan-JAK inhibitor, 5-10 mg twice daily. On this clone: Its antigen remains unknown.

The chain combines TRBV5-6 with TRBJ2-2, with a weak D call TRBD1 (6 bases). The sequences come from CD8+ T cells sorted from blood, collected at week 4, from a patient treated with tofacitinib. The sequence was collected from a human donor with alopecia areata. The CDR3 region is CASSLVQGPGELFF. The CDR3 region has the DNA TGTGCCAGCAGCTTGGTCCAGGGGCCCGGGGAGCTGTTTTTT.